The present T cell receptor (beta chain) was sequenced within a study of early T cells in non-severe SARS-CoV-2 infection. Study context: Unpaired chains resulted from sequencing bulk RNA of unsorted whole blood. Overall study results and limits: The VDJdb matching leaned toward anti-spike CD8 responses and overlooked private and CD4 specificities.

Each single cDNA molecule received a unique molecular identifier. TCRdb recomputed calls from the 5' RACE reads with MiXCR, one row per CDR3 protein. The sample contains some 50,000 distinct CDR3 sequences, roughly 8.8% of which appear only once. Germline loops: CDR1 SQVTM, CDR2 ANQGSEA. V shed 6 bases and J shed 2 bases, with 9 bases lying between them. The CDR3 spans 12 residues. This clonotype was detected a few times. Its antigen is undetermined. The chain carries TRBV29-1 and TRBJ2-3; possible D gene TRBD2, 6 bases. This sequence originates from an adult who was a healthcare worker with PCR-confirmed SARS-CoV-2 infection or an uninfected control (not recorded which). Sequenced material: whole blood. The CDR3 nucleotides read TGCAGCGTATTAGCGGCCACAGATACGCAGTATTTT. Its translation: CSVLAATDTQYF.